These 17 T cell receptor beta chains came from one sample sequenced in a study of T cells in Graves' hyperthyroidism and ophthalmopathy. RNA transcripts served as the template for amplifying TCR beta CDR3 regions. HTBI primers were employed in a first-round RT-PCR of the TCR CDR3. MiXCR, applied by TCRdb to the multiplex PCR reads, yields one record per CDR3 protein. The sample records roughly 420,000 distinct CDR3 sequences, 15% to 18% being singletons. The sample consisted of blood. These receptors originate from a woman under 30 with Graves' hyperthyroidism.

There are many counts of this clonotype. The rearrangement links TRBV11-1 to TRBJ2-3; TRBD1 is a possible D gene (7 bases). The V end lost 2 bases, the J end lost 5 bases, and 17 bases lay between the germline ends. Per the germline V gene, CDR1 is SGHAT and CDR2 is FQDESV (reference sequence). The CDR3 contains 16 residues. In DNA form, the CDR3 reads TGTGCCAGCAGCTTAATCCCAGGGGGGCCACGAGATACGCAGTATTTT. Its translation: CASSLIPGGPRDTQYF.

This clonotype was counted a few times. The chain combines TRBV10-3 with TRBJ1-2; TRBD1 matches 7 bases. J gave up 0 bases and V 2 bases, and 6 bases lay outside the gene matches. Germline CDR1 reads ENHRY; CDR2 reads SYGVKD. The CDR3 sequence is 16 residues long. Here the CDR3 reads CAISETDRTANYGYTF. In DNA form, the CDR3 reads TGTGCCATCAGTGAGACGGACAGGACGGCTAACTATGGCTACACCTTC.

To note about this clonotype: Given a much more abundant clone one base away, this may be a read error. V and J are TRBV20-1 and TRBJ2-3, with 7 bases identical to TRBD2. CDR3 length equals 14 residues. The germline gives CDR1 DFQATT, CDR2 SNEGSKA (reference sequence). The CDR3 DNA sequence: TGCAGTGCTAGAGATGCGGGAGCAGCAGATGCGCAGTATTTT. Amino acid sequence: CSARDAGAADAQYF.

This clonotype was detected many times. The J gene is TRBJ1-1, the V gene TRBV11-2; D remains ambiguous. Germline V gene lookup returns CDR1 SGHAT and CDR2 FQNNGV. The ends were cut back, 4 bases at V and 5 bases at J, with 11 bases in the middle. The CDR3 totals 13 residues. CDR3 coding DNA: TGTGCCAGCAGCTCTAGACGGGATACTGAAGCTTTCTTT. This sequence encodes CASSSRRDTEAFF.

The chain has TRBV6-1 and TRBJ2-1, with a tentative D call TRBD2 (6 bases). V was pared by 1 base and J by 5 bases, with 12 bases between. Germline V lookup: CDR1 MNHNS, CDR2 SASEGT. The CDR3 has 15 amino acids. CDR3 DNA: TGTGCCAGCAGTGAAGTTGGAGGGGACCACAATGAGCAGTTCTTC. Amino acid sequence: CASSEVGGDHNEQFF.

This clonotype was observed at least ten times. The rearrangement links TRBV20-1 to TRBJ1-5, with no clear D. Trimming took 4 bases from V and 4 from J, leaving 11 bases between them. The germline V gene has CDR1 DFQATT and CDR2 SNEGSKA (reference sequence). The CDR3 extends over 13 amino acids. The CDR3 coding sequence is TGCAGTGCTACCTCCGGAAATAATCAGCCCCAGCATTTT. Translation gives CSATSGNNQPQHF.

In this sample, this clonotype turned up once. One base away lies a much larger clone, so this may be a sequencing read error. This CDR3 is missing its conserved last phenylalanine or tryptophan, likely due to a read error. The CDR3 coding sequence is TGCAGTGCCGCCGGGGTGGGGACCCAGTACCTC. Its translation: CSAAGVGTQYL. This sequence joins TRBV20-1 and TRBJ2-5; tentatively, D is TRBD2 (5 bases). Trimming pared 6 bases from V and 7 bases from J, leaving 12 bases between. Germline values: CDR1 DFQATT, CDR2 SNEGSKA (reference sequence). The CDR3 is 11 amino acids.

The chain links TRBV4-2 to TRBJ2-1; no reliable D call. The V end was cut by 1 base, the J end by 6 bases, with 4 bases between. This CDR3 has 12 residues. Germline V gene data show CDR1 as LGHNA and CDR2 as YNFKEQ. The CDR3 loop reads CASSQGANEQFF. The CDR3, as DNA: TGTGCCAGCAGCCAAGGTGCCAATGAGCAGTTCTTC.

In DNA form, the CDR3 reads TGTGCCACCAGTGATTTGCGGGGCCGTGATGAGCAGTTCTTC. Amino acid sequence: CATSDLRGRDEQFF. V and J are TRBV24-1 and TRBJ2-1; D tentatively reads TRBD1 or TRBD2 (5 bases each). The V gene lost 0 bases and the J gene lost 8 bases, with 10 bases spanning the gap. Germline V gives CDR1 KGHDR, CDR2 SFDVKD. The length of the CDR3 is 14 residues.

This clonotype has just a few counts. A much larger clone lies a single base off, so this may be a read error. The chain employs TRBV2 and TRBJ2-1; no firm D call. The CDR3 has 15 residues. V was cut by 5 bases and J by 2 bases, with 13 bases left in between. Germline CDR1 reads SNHLY; CDR2 reads FYNNEI. CDR3 in amino acids: CASSLLLGPYNEQFF. DNA for the CDR3: TGTGCCAGCAGTCTTCTCCTCGGCCCCTACAATGAGCAGTTCTTC. Filled out from reference TRBV2 and TRBJ2-1, the complete variable domain reads EPEVTQTPSHQVTQMGQEVILRCVPISNHLYFYWYRQILGQKVEFLVSFYNNEISEKSEIFDDQFSVERPDGSNFTLKIRSTKLEDSAMYFCASSLLLGPYNEQFFGPGTRLTVL.

This clonotype was recorded at least ten times. V and J are TRBV10-3 and TRBJ1-2; weak D call: TRBD1 (6 bases). CDR1 is ENHRY and CDR2 is SYGVKD in the germline V gene. Trimming took 0 bases from V and 4 from J, leaving 21 bases between them. CDR3 size: 18 residues. In DNA form, the CDR3 reads TGTGCCATCAGTGAGTCGACAAAGGGACATTCTTCTCTCTATGGCTACACCTTC. It encodes CAISESTKGHSSLYGYTF.

This clonotype was counted many times. The CDR3 spells CSAQEVRETSEQFF. The CDR3 DNA reads as TGCAGTGCTCAGGAGGTTAGGGAGACGAGTGAGCAGTTCTTC. V and J are TRBV20-1 and TRBJ2-1, with D perhaps TRBD2 (5 bases). The CDR3 has 14 residues. Germline V lookup: CDR1 DFQATT, CDR2 SNEGSKA (reference sequence). V was trimmed by 5 bases and J by 9 bases, leaving 20 bases between them.

This sequence joins TRBV27 and TRBJ2-1, with D possibly being TRBD1 or TRBD2 (6 bases each). The V end lost 9 bases, the J end lost 0 bases, and 15 bases lay between the germline ends. CDR1 MNHEY and CDR2 SMNVEV come from the germline V gene (reference sequence). This CDR3 has 15 residues. CDR3 in amino acids: CASVYRGPSYNEQFF. For the CDR3, the DNA is TGTGCCAGTGTTTATCGGGGGCCCTCCTACAATGAGCAGTTCTTC.

This clonotype was counted at least ten times. The genes are TRBV3-1 and TRBJ2-1; TRBD2 agrees at 7 bases. In germline, CDR1 is LGHDT, CDR2 YNNKEL (reference sequence). V lost 0 bases, J lost 3 bases, and 5 bases stayed unmatched. The CDR3 is 16 residues long. CDR3 amino acids: CASSQDGGSVYNEQFF. The CDR3 DNA reads as TGTGCCAGCAGCCAAGACGGCGGGAGTGTCTACAATGAGCAGTTCTTC.

This clonotype has a count of ten or more. The chain joins TRBV20-1 to TRBJ2-7, with 9 positions matching TRBD1. The CDR3 extends over 13 amino acids. Germline V gene data show CDR1 as DFQATT and CDR2 as SNEGSKA (reference sequence). V lost 2 bases, J lost 3 bases, and 2 bases stayed unmatched. CDR3 sequence (DNA): TGCAGTGCTAGACCGGGACAGGGCTACGAGCAGTACTTC. It encodes CSARPGQGYEQYF.

Many counts were recorded for this clonotype. The rearrangement joins TRBV6-1 to TRBJ2-3; 8 bases are a match to TRBD2. The germline CDR1 and CDR2 sequences are MNHNS and SASEGT. V dropped 7 bases and J dropped 6; count of bases not matched to a gene: 9. CDR3 length: 14 residues. The CDR3 is CASNPGGRTDTQYF. The CDR3 nucleotides read TGTGCCAGCAACCCCGGCGGGAGGACGGATACGCAGTATTTT.

This clonotype was detected ten times or more. The CDR3 is CASSGTSGRSSEQYF. The CDR3 DNA reads TGCGCCAGTAGTGGGACTAGCGGGAGGTCGAGCGAGCAGTACTTC. V is TRBV5-1 and J is TRBJ2-7; 15 bases match TRBD2. There are 15 residues in the CDR3. Per the germline V gene, CDR1 is SGHRS and CDR2 is YFSETQ. Trimming removed 8 bases from V and 6 bases from J; junction bases left unmatched: 9.